This TCR beta chain was profiled in a study of blood T cells in healthy people across ages. A second 7 to 11 cycle PCR used barcoded and J-beta primers. TCRdb analysed the 5' RACE reads with MiXCR anew, one entry per CDR3 protein. The data contain some 1 million distinct CDR3 sequences, roughly 45% of them singletons. The CDR3 sequence is 13 residues long. V lost 0 bases to trimming and J lost 9 bases, with 9 bases between them. Germline CDR1 and CDR2: SGHTA and FQGTGA. The sample comprised blood. This chain joins TRBV7-3 and TRBJ2-1; D is uncertain. The source of this sequence is a woman aged 55-69 years in good health. In DNA form, the CDR3 reads TGTGCCAGCAGCTTAACTTACCTCAGTGAGCAGTTCTTC. Translation: CASSLTYLSEQFF.